Here is one T cell receptor (beta chain) with its context. Its antigen specificity is not known. Within one base of it there is no much larger clone, and no base qualities were kept. The record originates from a study of blood T cell repertoires in COVID-19 (dated by TCRdb to 2020 to 2022). With respect to the entire study: Collaborator samples came from the United States, Italy and Spain and covered acute and convalescent phases of COVID-19. The material from the prospective study consisted of cDNA or gDNA derived from T cells, B-cell-depleted T cells, or PBMCs. Deeply sampled blood TCRbeta repertoires from subjects exposed to, actively infected with, or recovered from COVID-19 were included in the dataset. A freely available public database, intended as a resource for researchers studying the immune response to SARS-CoV-2, is where the repertoires were released. The samples were drawn from two sources: the first 160 participants of the ongoing ImmuneRACE study, and approximately 1,300 subjects contributed by 6 global collaborators. A de-identified subject ID, COVID-19 status, age in years and sex were almost always included in the sample metadata. Where HLA class I and class II types were available, the types were taken from metadata supplied by the sample provider, not from assay-based typing.

The CDR3 goes from the cysteine to the phenylalanine over 14 residues. Kept here is only the CDR3 DNA, which spans 42 bases and is read in frame from base 1. After removal of 3 bases from V and 11 bases from J, the junction retains 12 bases not matched to a gene. CDR1 and CDR2 are read off the germline V gene as MNHNS and SASEGT. In Seattle, one collaborating source enrolled patients while the infection was active and tracked those patients longitudinally over the course of disease. Collaborating institutions collected whole blood in K2EDTA tubes following their own protocols. Collaborator samples were shipped for TCRbeta analysis as frozen whole blood, isolated PBMCs, or DNA extracted from either sample type. Results the study describes overall, beyond this receptor: How much clinical and demographic metadata was included differed by source and by participant, and the metadata was provided uncurated.

The immunoSEQ Assay, a bias-controlled multiplex PCR, was used to amplify TCRbeta CDR3 regions from genomic DNA. In the paper's pipeline: The number of nucleated cells in each sample was estimated from the amplification of reference gene primers within the assay. To quantify the absolute abundance of each unique TCRbeta CDR3 rearrangement, sequence reads were collapsed and filtered. For each sample, productive Simpson clonality was calculated as the square root of Simpson's diversity index across productive rearrangements. What TCRdb holds here is the immuneACCESS table cut down to in-frame rearrangements. Part of the clones is not present; checked against another copy, under half of the missing clones reflect an unresolved V gene, and the others are unexplained. From that table come the V and J calls and clone size; the DNA was used to work out D and trimming. Counted in this sample were 300,000 to 450,000 clones; about 90% of them appeared once. In total, the top ten clones hold 3% of the sample.

The rearranged chain carries TRBV6-1 and TRBJ1-1; TRBD1 fits 7 bases in the junction. Sequencing used peripheral blood. The sequence came from a woman aged 25 to 39 with COVID-19, enrolled during active disease. The DNA sequence reads TGTGCCAGCAGTGAGGAGGGAAGGACAGGACGGGCTTTCTTT. It translates to CASSEEGRTGRAFF.